The present TCR beta chain was sequenced within a study of tumor-infiltrating lymphocytes in primary liver carcinoma. Study observations and caveats: Tumors carried a top-250-clone fraction significantly exceeding that of blood (p = 0.039).

Total RNA (roughly 530 ng) served as template for TCR beta cDNA synthesis primed by a constant-region primer. Three nested multiplex PCR rounds, a slightly modified ARM-PCR, produced the libraries for TCR beta. The first two PCR rounds used TRBV1-TRBV30 forward primers with a C-beta reverse primer, about 10 cycles each. TCRdb analysed the multiplex PCR reads with MiXCR anew, one entry per CDR3 protein. The sample yields under 150,000 distinct CDR3 sequences, around 65% seen once. Investigators took RNA and DNA out together from 20-30 mg of unsorted bulk tissue. This CDR3 has 15 amino acids. Germline assignment: CDR1 SQVTM and CDR2 ANQGSEA. V lost 5 bases to trimming and J lost 5 bases; unmatched junction nucleotides: 11. About this clonotype itself: Its specificity is unknown.

Sequencing was performed on tumor-adjacent normal liver tissue. This clonotype was sampled from a woman aged 55-70 years with primary liver carcinoma and hepatitis B virus infection. The chain links TRBV29-1 to TRBJ2-2; TRBD1 agrees at 7 bases. The CDR3 DNA reads TGCAGCGTTACTGGGATATGGACAGGAACCGGGGAGCTGTTTTTT. Translating gives CSVTGIWTGTGELFF.